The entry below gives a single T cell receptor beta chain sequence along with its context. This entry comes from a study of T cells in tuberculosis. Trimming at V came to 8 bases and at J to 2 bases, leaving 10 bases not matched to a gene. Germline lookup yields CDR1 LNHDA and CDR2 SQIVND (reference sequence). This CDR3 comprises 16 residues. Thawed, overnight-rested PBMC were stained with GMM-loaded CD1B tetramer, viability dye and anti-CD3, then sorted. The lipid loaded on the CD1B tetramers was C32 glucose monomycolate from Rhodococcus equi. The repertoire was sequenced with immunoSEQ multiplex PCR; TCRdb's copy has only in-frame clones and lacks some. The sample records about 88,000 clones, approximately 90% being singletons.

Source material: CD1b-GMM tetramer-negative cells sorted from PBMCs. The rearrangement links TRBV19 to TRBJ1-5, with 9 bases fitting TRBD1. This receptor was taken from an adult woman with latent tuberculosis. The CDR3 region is CASARDRAGGNQPQHF. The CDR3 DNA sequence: TGTGCCAGTGCCCGGGACAGGGCTGGTGGCAATCAGCCCCAGCATTTT.